This TCR beta chain originates from a study of blood T cell repertoires in COVID-19. This CDR3 region has 17 residues. Germline CDR1 and CDR2: KGHSH and LQKENI. Between the trimmed V and J ends, which lost 4 bases and 3 bases, there was a span of 21 bases. All enrollees were about 18 to 89 years old and from roughly 26 US areas. Sequencing used immunoSEQ multiplex PCR; TCRdb keeps in-frame clones, though not all of them. Found here are around 360,000 clones, roughly 84% of them singletons; the top ten hold about 3%. Sequencing was done on a sample of PBMCs or T cells enriched from blood (not recorded which). V is TRBV18 and J is TRBJ1-1, with D perhaps matching TRBD1 (6 bases). The receptor comes from a woman aged 30 to 39 who had recovered from COVID-19. CDR3 loop: CASSRSRDPPGDTEAFF. DNA for the CDR3: TGTGCCAGCTCACGGAGTCGGGACCCCCCAGGGGACACTGAAGCTTTCTTT.